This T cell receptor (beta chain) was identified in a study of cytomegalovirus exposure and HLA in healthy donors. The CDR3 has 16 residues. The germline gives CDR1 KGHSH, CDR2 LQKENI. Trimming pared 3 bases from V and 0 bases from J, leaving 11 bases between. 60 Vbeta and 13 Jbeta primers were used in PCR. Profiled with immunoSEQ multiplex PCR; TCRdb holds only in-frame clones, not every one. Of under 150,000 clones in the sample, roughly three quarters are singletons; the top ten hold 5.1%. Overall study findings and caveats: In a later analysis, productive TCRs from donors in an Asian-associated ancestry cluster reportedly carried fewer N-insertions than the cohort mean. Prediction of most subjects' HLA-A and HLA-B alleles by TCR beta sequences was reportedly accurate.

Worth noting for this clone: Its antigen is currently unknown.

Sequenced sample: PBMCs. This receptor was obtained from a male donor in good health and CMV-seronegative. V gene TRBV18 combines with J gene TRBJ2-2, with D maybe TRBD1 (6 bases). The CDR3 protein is CASSPFNRANTGELFF. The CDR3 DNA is TGTGCCAGCTCACCCTTCAACAGGGCGAACACCGGGGAGCTGTTTTTT.